These T cell receptor beta chains were read from a single sample in a study of Ad26.COV2.S vaccination and SARS-CoV-2 variants. Profiled with immunoSEQ multiplex PCR; TCRdb holds only in-frame clones, not every one. The sample holds about 400,000 clones, 88% seen once. The sample consisted of peripheral blood, taken in a trial of Ad26.COV2.S vaccine versus placebo. The receptors here all came from a person between 18 and 65 years old who received the Ad26.COV2.S COVID-19 vaccine or a placebo. Each CDR3 is given with its conserved first and last residue. Each record gives: V gene, clone size, J gene, D gene, CDR3 DNA, CDR3 protein. A D gene is named only where the DNA matches it firmly. Part of the rows lack a size; the others show once, few, many or a class for expanded clones.

V: TRBV16
size: -
J: TRBJ2-5
D: TRBD1
DNA: TGTGCCAGCGTACGAGGGACAGACCGCCAAGAGACCCAGTACTTC
CDR3: CASVRGTDRQETQYF

V: TRBV28
size: -
J: TRBJ2-7
D: TRBD2
DNA: TGTGCCAGCAGTTTACGCACTAGCGGGGCCCCCCTCGAGCAGTACTTC
CDR3: CASSLRTSGAPLEQYF

V: TRBV19
size: -
J: TRBJ1-2
D: TRBD1
DNA: TGTGCCAGTAGTTTTTTTCCGGGACAGTCTAACTATGGCTACACCTTC
CDR3: CASSFFPGQSNYGYTF

V: TRBV2
size: few
J: TRBJ1-1
D: -
DNA: TGTGCCAGCAGTGGGGTCACTGAAGCTTTCTTT
CDR3: CASSGVTEAFF

V: TRBV4-3
size: once
J: TRBJ1-2
D: -
DNA: TGCGCCAGCAGCCAAGGAGGTCGTGGAAACTATGGCTACACCTTC
CDR3: CASSQGGRGNYGYTF

V: TRBV3-1/TRBV3-2
size: few
J: TRBJ1-4
D: TRBD1
DNA: TGTGCCAGCAGCGACAGGGATCTCTCATTACGGTTGTTTTTT
CDR3: CASSDRDLSLRLFF

V: TRBV7-2
size: -
J: TRBJ2-1
D: TRBD2
DNA: TGTGCCAGCAGCTCACCCCCCGGGACTAGCGGGGACCTTTACAATGAGCAGTTCTTC
CDR3: CASSSPPGTSGDLYNEQFF

V: TRBV9
size: -
J: TRBJ2-3
D: -
DNA: TGTGCCAGCAGCGTAGGGGCGTTGCTCACAGATACGCAGTATTTT
CDR3: CASSVGALLTDTQYF

V: TRBV4-3
size: few
J: TRBJ1-1
D: -
DNA: TGCGCCAGCAGCCCAACAGGGCGGGGGACTGAAGCTTTCTTT
CDR3: CASSPTGRGTEAFF

V: TRBV5-1
size: many
J: TRBJ1-2
D: TRBD1
DNA: TGCGCCAGCAGCTTGGACTCGGGACAGGGGAATCGTGGCTACACCTTC
CDR3: CASSLDSGQGNRGYTF

V: TRBV7-8
size: -
J: TRBJ2-2
D: -
DNA: TGTGCCAGCAGCCCAATAAACAGCTACACCGGGGAGCTGTTTTTT
CDR3: CASSPINSYTGELFF

V: TRBV4-3
size: -
J: TRBJ1-5
D: -
DNA: TGCGCCAGCAGCCAAGATAGAGGGGCAGGGGTGAATCAGCCCCAGCATTTT
CDR3: CASSQDRGAGVNQPQHF

V: TRBV7-2
size: few
J: TRBJ1-3
D: -
DNA: TGTGCCAGCAGCCCCCGTGGACAGCTAGTCCTAAGCTCTGGAAACACCATATATTTT
CDR3: CASSPRGQLVLSSGNTIYF

V: TRBV28
size: once
J: TRBJ2-4
D: -
DNA: TGTGCCAGCAGTTCTTGGTTCTTGGGCATTCAGTACTTC
CDR3: CASSSWFLGIQYF

V: TRBV4-1
size: -
J: TRBJ1-3
D: -
DNA: TGCGCCAGCAGATCGGGACGCCTGAGGGGATCTGGAAACACCATATATTTT
CDR3: CASRSGRLRGSGNTIYF

V: TRBV6-5
size: -
J: TRBJ1-2
D: -
DNA: TGTGCCAGCAGTTCCTCGGGGGGAAGGGGCTACACCTTC
CDR3: CASSSSGGRGYTF

V: TRBV12-5
size: -
J: TRBJ2-1
D: TRBD1
DNA: TGTGCTAGTGGTTTGGGGCAGGGGGTCTTCAGCTCCTACAATGAGCAGTTCTTC
CDR3: CASGLGQGVFSSYNEQFF

V: TRBV7-6
size: -
J: TRBJ2-2
D: -
DNA: TGTGCCAGCACCCGCGAGGGGGGATCGAACACCGGGGAGCTGTTTTTT
CDR3: CASTREGGSNTGELFF

V: TRBV7-9
size: -
J: TRBJ2-1
D: -
DNA: TGTGCCAGCACCTCAAGCTTTTCCTACAATGAGCAGTTCTTC
CDR3: CASTSSFSYNEQFF

V: TRBV28
size: -
J: TRBJ1-6
D: TRBD1
DNA: TGTGCCAGCAGTATACGCCGGGACAGTAATTCACCCCTCCACTTT
CDR3: CASSIRRDSNSPLHF

V: TRBV6-2/TRBV6-3
size: -
J: TRBJ1-1
D: -
DNA: TGTGCCAGCAGCGAGGGGAGGGAAGTTGGGACTGAAGCTTTCTTT
CDR3: CASSEGREVGTEAFF

V: TRBV6-5
size: -
J: TRBJ1-6
D: -
DNA: TGTGCCAGCAGTTACTCGGCAGAAAATTCACCCCTCCACTTT
CDR3: CASSYSAENSPLHF

V: TRBV19
size: -
J: TRBJ1-5
D: -
DNA: TGTGCCAGTAGTATCCGTACGGCTGGGAATCAGCCCCAGCATTTT
CDR3: CASSIRTAGNQPQHF